This TCR beta chain was identified in a study of identifying expanded T cells in peripheral blood (dated 2019 in TCRdb). Background for the entire study: Technical replicates were generated by sequencing separate aliquots of the same genomic DNA pool, with four replicates compared pairwise.

There are 16 amino acids in the CDR3, from cysteine to phenylalanine inclusive. Only the CDR3 portion is preserved as DNA: 48 bases, with reading frame beginning at the first base. V gives up 2 bases and J gives up 0 bases, and the segment between their germline ends measures 14 bases. CDR1 and CDR2 are drawn from the germline V gene: LGHNA, YNFKEQ. During the collection period, no immune events, such as infections, were documented for the healthy donors. To calibrate time-dependent variance in a beta-binomial model of T-cell clone differential abundance, blood repertoires from healthy donors were used as a training cohort. The training cohort included around 10 healthy donors, of whom 3 were female and 7 were male. The donors were between roughly 25 and 70 years old, with an average age of approximately 47 years. Whole blood from each healthy donor was obtained from a commercial supplier and was collected at three time points about 15 days apart. For immunosequencing, genomic DNA was extracted from whole blood that had not been sorted.

TCRbeta CDR3 regions were profiled with the immunoSEQ Assay using bias-controlled multiplex PCR amplification of genomic DNA. The source study handled its data this way. The absolute abundance of each unique TCRbeta CDR3 region was quantified after sequences were collapsed and filtered. Differential abundance was tested with a binomial (Fisher-equivalent) model and with a beta-binomial model adding time-dependent variance fitted from healthy donors. Any clone with fewer than 5 combined templates was excluded, and a clone was called differentially abundant if its Benjamini-Hochberg FDR was below 0.01. Using the form v = (b*log(k)+a)^2, the beta-binomial variance was modeled as a function of the total template count across the two samples. TCRdb limited this immuneACCESS table to in-frame rearrangements with V and J called. A share of clones is missing; checked studies link under half to unresolved V genes, and the rest is unexplained. That table furnishes V, J and clone size, whereas the DNA furnished D and trimming. The sample profile shows about 100,000 clones; roughly 85% of them were found once. Roughly 15% of the sample is in the top ten clones.

Notes on this clone: This receptor's antigen is unknown. The record has no base qualities; no much larger clone is one base away.

Study-wide conclusions, independent of this receptor: The authors expected that over much longer intervals, such as months to years, biological variance in healthy repertoires might increase even further. The binomial model flagged about 1.1 differentially abundant clones between technical replicates but 15 to 17 over two weeks and roughly 19 over around 4 weeks. In all healthy donors, the variance in clone template counts between samples taken about 14 days apart rose significantly as total template count increased. Across all healthy-donor time intervals, the beta-binomial model significantly lowered both the number of clones called differentially abundant and the false-positive rate.

The material sequenced was blood. This clonotype was obtained from a person aged 18 to 69 in good health. This sequence uses TRBV4-2 and TRBJ2-7; TRBD1 could be the D gene, as 7 bases match. CDR3 region: CASSQTGQTSSYEQYF. The sequence in DNA is TGTGCCAGCAGCCAAACGGGACAGACTAGCTCCTACGAGCAGTACTTC.